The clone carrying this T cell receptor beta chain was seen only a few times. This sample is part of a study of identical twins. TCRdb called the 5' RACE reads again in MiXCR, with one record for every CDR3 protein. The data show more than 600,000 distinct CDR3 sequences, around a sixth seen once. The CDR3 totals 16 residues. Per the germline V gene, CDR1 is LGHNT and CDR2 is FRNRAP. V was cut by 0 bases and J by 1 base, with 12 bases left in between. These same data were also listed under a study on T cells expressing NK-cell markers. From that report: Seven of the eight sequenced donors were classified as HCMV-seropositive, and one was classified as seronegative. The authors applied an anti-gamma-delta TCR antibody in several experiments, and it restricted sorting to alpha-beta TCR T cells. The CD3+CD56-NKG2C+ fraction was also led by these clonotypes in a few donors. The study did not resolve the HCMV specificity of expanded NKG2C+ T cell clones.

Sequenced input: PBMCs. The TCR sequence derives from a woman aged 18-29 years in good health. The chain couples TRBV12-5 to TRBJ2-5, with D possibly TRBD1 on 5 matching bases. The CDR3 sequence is CASGLVIGQLQETQYF. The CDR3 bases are TGTGCTAGTGGTTTGGTAATAGGACAACTCCAAGAGACCCAGTACTTC. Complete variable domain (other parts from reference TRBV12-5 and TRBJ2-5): DARVTQTPRHKVTEMGQEVTMRCQPILGHNTVFWYRQTMMQGLELLAYFRNRAPLDDSGMPKDRFSAEMPDATLATLKIQPSEPRDSAVYFCASGLVIGQLQETQYFGPGTRLLVL.